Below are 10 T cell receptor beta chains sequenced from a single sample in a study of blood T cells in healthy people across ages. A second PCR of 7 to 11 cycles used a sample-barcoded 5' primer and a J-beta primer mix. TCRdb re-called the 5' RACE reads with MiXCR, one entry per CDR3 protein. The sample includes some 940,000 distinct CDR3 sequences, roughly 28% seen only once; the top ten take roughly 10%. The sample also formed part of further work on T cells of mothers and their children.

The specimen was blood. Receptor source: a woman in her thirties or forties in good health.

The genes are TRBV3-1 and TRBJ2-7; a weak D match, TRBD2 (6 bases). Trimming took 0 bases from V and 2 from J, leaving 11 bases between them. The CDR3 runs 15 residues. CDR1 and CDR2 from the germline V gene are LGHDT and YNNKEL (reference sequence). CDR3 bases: TGTGCCAGCAGCCAAGATGGGGGGTTCCCCTACGAGCAGTACTTC. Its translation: CASSQDGGFPYEQYF.

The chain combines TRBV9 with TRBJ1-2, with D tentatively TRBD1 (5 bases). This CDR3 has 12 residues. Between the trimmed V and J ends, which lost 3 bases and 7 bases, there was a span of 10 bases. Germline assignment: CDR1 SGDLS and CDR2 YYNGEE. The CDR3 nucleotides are TGTGCCAGCAGCGAGGGCGGGGCTGGCTACACCTTC. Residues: CASSEGGAGYTF.

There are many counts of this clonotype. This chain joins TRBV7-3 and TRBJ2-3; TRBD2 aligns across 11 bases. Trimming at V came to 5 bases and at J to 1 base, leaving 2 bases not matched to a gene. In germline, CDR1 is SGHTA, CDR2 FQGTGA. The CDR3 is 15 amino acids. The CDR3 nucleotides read TGTGCCAGCAGCCCACTAGCGGGGGGCACAGATACGCAGTATTTT. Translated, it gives CASSPLAGGTDTQYF.

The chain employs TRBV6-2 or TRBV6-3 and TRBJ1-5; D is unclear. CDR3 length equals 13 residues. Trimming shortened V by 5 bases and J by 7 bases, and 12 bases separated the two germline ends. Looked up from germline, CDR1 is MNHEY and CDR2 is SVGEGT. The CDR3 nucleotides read TGTGCCAGCAGTAGATGGGGAGGGCAGCCCCAGCATTTT. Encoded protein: CASSRWGGQPQHF.

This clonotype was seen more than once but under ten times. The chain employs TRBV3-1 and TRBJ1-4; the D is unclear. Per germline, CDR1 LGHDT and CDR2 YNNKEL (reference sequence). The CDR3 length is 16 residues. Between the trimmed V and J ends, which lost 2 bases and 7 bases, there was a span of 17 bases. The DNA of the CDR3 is TGTGCCAGCAGCCAACTGGTTGGCCCCCCGGGTGAAAAACTGTTTTTT. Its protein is CASSQLVGPPGEKLFF.

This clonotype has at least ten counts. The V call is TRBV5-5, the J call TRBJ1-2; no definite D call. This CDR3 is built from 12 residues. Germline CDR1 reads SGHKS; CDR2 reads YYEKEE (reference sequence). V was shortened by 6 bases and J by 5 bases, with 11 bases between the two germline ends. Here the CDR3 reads CASTQDRYGYTF. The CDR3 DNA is TGTGCCAGCACGCAGGATCGGTATGGCTACACCTTC.

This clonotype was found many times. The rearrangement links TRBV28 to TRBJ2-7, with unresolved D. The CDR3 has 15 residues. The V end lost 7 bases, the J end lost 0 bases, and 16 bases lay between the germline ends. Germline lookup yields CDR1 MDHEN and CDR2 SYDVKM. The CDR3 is CASTLGVTSSYEQYF. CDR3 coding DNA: TGTGCCAGCACCCTTGGGGTTACGAGCTCCTACGAGCAGTACTTC.

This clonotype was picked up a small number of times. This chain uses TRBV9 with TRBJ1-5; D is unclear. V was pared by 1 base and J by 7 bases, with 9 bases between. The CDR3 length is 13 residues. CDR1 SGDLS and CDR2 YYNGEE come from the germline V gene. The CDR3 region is CASSVLPGQPQHF. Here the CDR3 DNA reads TGTGCCAGCAGCGTATTGCCGGGGCAGCCCCAGCATTTT.

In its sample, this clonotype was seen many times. The CDR3 loop reads CSVTEGTYNEQFF. The DNA for the CDR3 is TGCAGTGTAACAGAGGGCACCTACAATGAGCAGTTCTTC. The chain links TRBV20-1 to TRBJ2-1; possibly TRBD2 for D (5 bases). Looked up from germline, CDR1 is DFQATT and CDR2 is SNEGSKA (reference sequence). CDR3 length: 13 residues. Trimming cost V 7 bases and J 2 bases, with 12 bases left between them.

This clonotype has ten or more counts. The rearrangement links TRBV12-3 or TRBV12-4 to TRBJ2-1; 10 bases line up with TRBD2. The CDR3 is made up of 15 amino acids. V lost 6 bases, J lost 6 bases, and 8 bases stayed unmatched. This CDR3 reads CASRSTSGVLNEQFF. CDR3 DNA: TGTGCCAGCAGGTCTACTAGCGGGGTGCTCAATGAGCAGTTCTTC.